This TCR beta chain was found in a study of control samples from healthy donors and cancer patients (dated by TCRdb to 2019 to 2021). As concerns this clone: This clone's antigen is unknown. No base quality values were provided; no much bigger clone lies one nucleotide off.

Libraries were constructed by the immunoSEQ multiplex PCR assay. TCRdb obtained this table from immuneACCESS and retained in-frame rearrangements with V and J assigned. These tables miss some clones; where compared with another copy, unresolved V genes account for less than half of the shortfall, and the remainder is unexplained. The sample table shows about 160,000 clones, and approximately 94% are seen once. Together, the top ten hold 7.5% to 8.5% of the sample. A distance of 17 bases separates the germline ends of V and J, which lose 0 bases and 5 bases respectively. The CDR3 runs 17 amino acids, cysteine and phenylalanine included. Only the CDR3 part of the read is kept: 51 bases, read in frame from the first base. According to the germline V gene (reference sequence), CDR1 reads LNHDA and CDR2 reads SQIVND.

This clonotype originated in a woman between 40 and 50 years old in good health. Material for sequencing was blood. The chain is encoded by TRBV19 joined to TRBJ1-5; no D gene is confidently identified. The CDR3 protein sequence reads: CASSIDHLGTVDQPQHF. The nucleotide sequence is TGTGCCAGTAGTATAGATCATCTGGGAACCGTCGATCAGCCCCAGCATTTT.